The 32 T cell receptor beta chains presented below share a single source sample, sequenced in a study of blood T cell repertoires in COVID-19. Assay used: immunoSEQ multiplex PCR; TCRdb lists only in-frame clones, some missing. Altogether some 80,000 clones are present, 84% being singletons, with the ten largest covering roughly 3.5%. Sample: peripheral blood. The source is a man in his forties or fifties with acute or convalescent COVID-19.

The rearrangement uses TRBV7-9 and TRBJ2-1, with 11 bases aligning to TRBD2. The trim removed 5 bases at V and 4 bases at J, leaving 13 bases unmatched. CDR1 and CDR2 from the germline V gene are SEHNR and FQNEAQ (reference sequence). The CDR3 consists of 18 residues. The chain's CDR3 is CASSPPSATSGKYNEQFF. The CDR3 bases are TGTGCCAGCAGCCCACCGTCTGCGACTAGCGGGAAATACAATGAGCAGTTCTTC.

V gene TRBV25-1 combines with J gene TRBJ1-2; maybe TRBD1 (6 bases). Per the germline V gene, CDR1 is MGHDK and CDR2 is SYGVNS. Trimming took off 5 bases at V and 4 bases at J, with 17 bases between the two ends. The CDR3 is 15 residues long. The DNA of the CDR3 is TGTGCCAGCAGTAAGGGGGTTCGGGGCTCCTATGGCTACACCTTC. It yields the protein CASSKGVRGSYGYTF.

In its sample, this clone was seen once. This sequence joins TRBV11-3 and TRBJ2-1; no clear D gene. This CDR3 region has 14 residues. Germline lookup yields CDR1 SGHNT and CDR2 YENEEA. The V end lost 2 bases, the J end lost 10 bases, and 15 bases lay between the germline ends. In DNA, the CDR3 is TGTGCCAGCAGCTTAACCAGGATGGCTGGCGAGCAGTTCTTC. It specifies CASSLTRMAGEQFF.

This chain connects TRBV6-6 to TRBJ1-5, with D unclear. Trimming left V 4 bases short and J 0 bases short, with 13 bases between. The CDR3 totals 16 residues. The V gene's germline CDR1 is MNHNY and CDR2 SVGAGI (reference sequence). CDR3 region: CASSWIRGLSNQPQHF. The CDR3 nucleotides are TGTGCCAGCAGTTGGATACGGGGTCTTAGCAATCAGCCCCAGCATTTT.

V gene TRBV18 combines with J gene TRBJ2-5; D is uncertain. Looked up from germline, CDR1 is KGHSH and CDR2 is LQKENI. V was clipped by 2 bases and J by 5 bases, with 9 bases between them. The CDR3 is 13 residues long. Here the CDR3 DNA reads TGTGCCAGCTCACCAGCGAGTATGGAGACCCAGTACTTC. Protein: CASSPASMETQYF.

The V gene is TRBV7-8, the J gene TRBJ2-3, with 8 nucleotides matching TRBD1. Germline lookup yields CDR1 SGHVS and CDR2 FQNEAQ. The CDR3 length is 15 residues. V was pared by 1 base and J by 2 bases, with 2 bases of the junction left unmatched. The CDR3 sequence is CASSLGTGLTDTQYF. In nucleotides, the CDR3 is TGTGCCAGCAGCTTAGGGACAGGGCTCACAGATACGCAGTATTTT.

This chain links TRBV9 with TRBJ2-7, with D uncertain. The length of the CDR3 is 14 residues. Germline loops: CDR1 SGDLS, CDR2 YYNGEE. V was clipped by 0 bases and J by 4 bases, with 11 bases between them. The CDR3 is CASSVAPDGYEQYF. As DNA, the CDR3 is TGTGCCAGCAGCGTAGCCCCAGACGGGTACGAGCAGTACTTC.

V usage is TRBV11-2 and J usage is TRBJ1-4; TRBD1 matches 7 bases. CDR1 is SGHAT, CDR2 FQNNGV, per germline. This CDR3 contains 15 residues. V was pared by 5 bases and J by 8 bases, with 11 bases of the junction left unmatched. In nucleotides, the CDR3 is TGTGCCAGCAGCCCCCCCAGACAGGGAGGCGAAAAACTGTTTTTT. Protein: CASSPPRQGGEKLFF. Using reference TRBV11-2 and TRBJ1-4 for the parts outside the CDR3, the full variable domain is EAGVAQSPRYKIIEKRQSVAFWCNPISGHATLYWYQQILGQGPKLLIQFQNNGVVDDSQLPKDRFSAERLKGVDSTLKIQPAKLEDSAVYLCASSPPRQGGEKLFFGSGTQLSVL.

This clone appeared a single time. The V gene is TRBV5-5, the J gene TRBJ1-1; D unclear. Trimming pared 3 bases from V and 10 bases from J, leaving 16 bases between. There are 13 residues in the CDR3. Germline loops: CDR1 SGHKS, CDR2 YYEKEE (reference sequence). CDR3 protein: CASSSGDRVAAFF. CDR3 sequence (DNA): TGTGCCAGCAGCTCTGGAGACCGAGTGGCAGCTTTCTTT.

The J gene is TRBJ1-2, the V gene TRBV2, with a tentative D call TRBD1 (5 bases). This CDR3 region has 13 residues. V was pared by 2 bases and J by 8 bases, with 12 bases between. CDR1 is SNHLY and CDR2 is FYNNEI in the germline V gene. The chain's CDR3 is CASSEQGYGGYTF. The DNA for the CDR3 is TGTGCCAGCAGTGAACAGGGTTATGGAGGCTACACCTTC.

The chain uses TRBV6-5 and TRBJ2-7; 7 bases match TRBD2. The CDR3 runs to 15 residues. Germline values: CDR1 MNHEY, CDR2 SVGAGI. V was clipped by 6 bases and J by 2 bases; unmatched bases: 10. CDR3 region: CASSRPSGPPYEQYF. As DNA, the CDR3 is TGTGCCAGCAGCCGACCTAGCGGACCCCCCTACGAGCAGTACTTC.

The chain combines TRBV9 with TRBJ1-4, with 7 positions matching TRBD1. Germline lookup yields CDR1 SGDLS and CDR2 YYNGEE. The length of the CDR3 is 15 residues. The ends lost 0 bases at V and 3 bases at J; junction bases unmatched: 2. CDR3 loop: CASSVAGTANEKLFF. The CDR3 DNA follows: TGTGCCAGCAGCGTAGCCGGGACAGCTAATGAAAAACTGTTTTTT.

This clone was counted between two and nine times. The chain carries TRBV18 and TRBJ1-1; 8 positions agree with TRBD1. CDR1 is KGHSH, CDR2 LQKENI, per germline. V was clipped by 4 bases and J by 0 bases; unmatched bases: 4. The CDR3 is 15 amino acids. Here the CDR3 reads CASSQEQGVNTEAFF. Written as DNA, the CDR3 is TGTGCCAGCTCACAGGAACAGGGGGTGAACACTGAAGCTTTCTTT.

V and J are TRBV5-1 and TRBJ2-7; 7 bases match TRBD2. The germline V gene has CDR1 SGHRS and CDR2 YFSETQ. J was trimmed by 2 bases and V by 1 base; bases with no gene match: 6. CDR3 length: 15 amino acids. CDR3 in amino acids: CASSLSSGTTYEQYF. DNA for the CDR3: TGCGCCAGCAGCTTGTCATCCGGGACTACCTACGAGCAGTACTTC.

The rearrangement uses TRBV12-3 or TRBV12-4 and TRBJ1-2; D not resolved. V lost 6 bases and J lost 6, with 14 bases in between. The CDR3 runs 13 residues. This CDR3 is CASSTTFTDGYTF. The CDR3 DNA is TGTGCCAGCAGCACGACATTCACGGATGGCTACACCTTC.

The V and J genes are TRBV11-3 and TRBJ2-1, with TRBD1 matching over 10 bases. Germline CDR1 and CDR2: SGHNT and YENEEA. The CDR3 contains 15 residues. The ends lost 3 bases at V and 7 bases at J; junction bases unmatched: 6. CDR3 DNA sequence: TGTGCCAGCAGCTTGGCGGGACAGGGGATGAATGAGCAGTTCTTC. Encoded protein: CASSLAGQGMNEQFF.

V gene TRBV5-1 combines with J gene TRBJ2-5; 8 positions agree with TRBD1. The germline V gene encodes CDR1 SGHRS and CDR2 YFSETQ. The CDR3 spans 15 residues. The J segment lost 5 bases and the V segment lost 4 bases, leaving 10 bases of the junction unmatched. The CDR3 DNA is TGCGCCAGCAGCGGCGCGACAGGGGTTGGGGAGACCCAGTACTTC. Amino acids: CASSGATGVGETQYF.

The chain recombines TRBV30 with TRBJ1-1, with D maybe TRBD1 (5 bases). V lost 3 bases and J lost 0, with 17 bases in between. Germline assignment: CDR1 GTSNPN and CDR2 SVGIG (reference sequence). The CDR3 extends over 16 amino acids. CDR3 sequence (DNA): TGTGCCTGGAGAGAGGGGACTCGGATTCTGAACACTGAAGCTTTCTTT. This translates into CAWREGTRILNTEAFF.

V and J are TRBV11-2 and TRBJ1-5, with D maybe TRBD1 (5 bases). This CDR3 has 15 residues. The germline CDR1 and CDR2 sequences are SGHAT and FQNNGV. Deletions cut 5 bases from V and 6 bases from J, with 17 bases between. CDR3 DNA: TGTGCCAGCAGCCAGGGTCAATTAGGTGGTCAGCCCCAGCATTTT. It specifies CASSQGQLGGQPQHF.

The chain is built from TRBV5-1 and TRBJ1-6; 7 bases are shared with TRBD1. The CDR3 runs 15 residues. The trim removed 4 bases at V and 7 bases at J, leaving 8 bases unmatched. Germline V gene lookup returns CDR1 SGHRS and CDR2 YFSETQ. The CDR3 DNA follows: TGCGCCAGCAGCCCTGACAGGGTAGGGAATTCACCCCTCCACTTT. Translating gives CASSPDRVGNSPLHF.

This sequence joins TRBV27 and TRBJ2-5, with TRBD1 matching over 9 bases. The germline V gene encodes CDR1 MNHEY and CDR2 SMNVEV (reference sequence). The CDR3 contains 12 residues. Losses at the gene ends were 10 bases for V and 5 bases for J; bases not matched to a gene: 5. This CDR3 reads CANRGLGETQYF. The DNA of the CDR3 is TGTGCCAACAGGGGGCTCGGGGAGACCCAGTACTTC.

This sequence joins TRBV2 and TRBJ2-1, with D tentatively TRBD2 (5 bases). Trimming cost V 6 bases and J 0 bases, with 12 bases left between them. The CDR3 is 15 amino acids. CDR1 is SNHLY and CDR2 is FYNNEI in the germline V gene. This CDR3 reads CASSPRSGSYNEQFF. DNA for the CDR3: TGTGCCAGCAGCCCCCGGAGCGGCTCCTACAATGAGCAGTTCTTC.

The count of this clone is one. The genes are TRBV7-7 and TRBJ2-2, with 10 bases lining up with TRBD2. The CDR3 extends over 16 amino acids. V lost 5 bases and J lost 1; bases outside the gene matches: 4. Looked up from germline, CDR1 is SSHAT and CDR2 is FNYEAQ (reference sequence). The CDR3 region is CASSPRTSGNTGELFF. CDR3 DNA sequence: TGTGCCAGCAGCCCCCGGACTAGCGGGAACACCGGGGAGCTGTTTTTT.

This chain uses TRBV28 with TRBJ1-6; the match to TRBD1 covers 12 bases. Germline lookup yields CDR1 MDHEN and CDR2 SYDVKM. This CDR3 is built from 15 residues. Trimming removed 9 bases from V and 7 bases from J; junction bases left unmatched: 7. The CDR3 bases are TGTGCCAGTAAAACCGGGACAGGGGGCAATTCACCCCTCCACTTT. The encoded protein is CASKTGTGGNSPLHF.

The rearrangement joins TRBV19 to TRBJ1-1; maybe TRBD1 (5 bases). Trimming took 5 bases from V and 4 from J, leaving 14 bases between them. Germline V lookup: CDR1 LNHDA, CDR2 SQIVND (reference sequence). This CDR3 comprises 14 residues. The CDR3 protein is CASSLRSRGTEAFF. The CDR3 coding sequence is TGTGCCAGTAGTCTCCGGTCTAGGGGCACTGAAGCTTTCTTT. Based on the CDR3 plus reference TRBV19 and TRBJ1-1, the full variable domain is DGGITQSPKYLFRKEGQNVTLSCEQNLNHDAMYWYRQDPGQGLRLIYYSQIVNDFQKGDIAEGYSVSREKKESFPLTVTSAQKNPTAFYLCASSLRSRGTEAFFGQGTRLTVV.

The chain combines TRBV19 with TRBJ1-1, with no clear D. The germline CDR1 and CDR2 sequences are LNHDA and SQIVND (reference sequence). With 5 bases removed from V and 6 bases from J, the gap between germline ends came to 13 bases. The CDR3 runs to 13 residues. CDR3 nucleotide sequence: TGTGCCAGTAGTTTTACAGTGGTCTCTGAAGCTTTCTTT. It translates to CASSFTVVSEAFF.

J is TRBJ2-5 and V is TRBV10-2, with D uncertain. V was pared by 2 bases and J by 0 bases, with 4 bases between. This CDR3 spans 13 amino acids. Germline loops: CDR1 WSHSY, CDR2 SAAADI. CDR3 region: CASSEVNQETQYF. CDR3 DNA: TGCGCCAGCAGTGAGGTCAACCAAGAGACCCAGTACTTC.

The chain links TRBV7-6 to TRBJ2-3, with D unclear. Germline CDR1 reads SGHVS; CDR2 reads FNYEAQ. Trimming pared 1 base from V and 1 base from J, leaving 6 bases between. The CDR3 has 14 amino acids. The CDR3 loop reads CASSLGRGTDTQYF. The CDR3 nucleotides read TGTGCCAGCAGCTTAGGTCGGGGCACAGATACGCAGTATTTT.

This clone appeared a single time. The genes are TRBV27 and TRBJ1-2; 7 positions agree with TRBD1. Germline CDR1 is MNHEY and CDR2 is SMNVEV (reference sequence). The CDR3 has 13 amino acids. Losses at the gene ends were 5 bases for V and 6 bases for J; bases not matched to a gene: 6. The CDR3 loop is CASSQRQGNGYTF. The CDR3 DNA follows: TGTGCCAGCAGTCAGCGACAGGGCAATGGCTACACCTTC.

The chain joins TRBV19 to TRBJ1-1; TRBD1 aligns across 9 bases. V trimming: 5 bases; J trimming: 7 bases; junction bases outside the gene matches: 5. Per germline, CDR1 LNHDA and CDR2 SQIVND (reference sequence). The CDR3 length is 13 residues. The CDR3 sequence is CASSSTGGLEAFF. The CDR3 DNA sequence: TGTGCCAGTAGTTCGACAGGGGGACTTGAAGCTTTCTTT.

CDR3 amino acids: CASSLSSGSIPDTQYF. DNA of the CDR3: TGTGCCAGTAGTCTTTCTAGCGGGAGTATCCCAGATACGCAGTATTTT. The rearrangement uses TRBV19 and TRBJ2-3, with TRBD2 identical over 10 bases. CDR1 LNHDA and CDR2 SQIVND come from the germline V gene (reference sequence). The J segment lost 4 bases and the V segment lost 5 bases, leaving 9 bases of the junction unmatched. The CDR3 has 16 residues.

The chain combines TRBV27 with TRBJ1-1; 9 bases match TRBD1. J was trimmed by 0 bases and V by 4 bases; bases with no gene match: 6. CDR1 and CDR2 (germline): MNHEY, SMNVEV (reference sequence). The CDR3 covers 16 residues. Here the CDR3 DNA reads TGTGCCAGCAGTTCAAAGACAGGGGGGTTGAACACTGAAGCTTTCTTT. This gives the protein CASSSKTGGLNTEAFF.